This T cell receptor beta chain stems from a study of a mutant IDH1 vaccine in newly diagnosed glioma. About the study: The treated population exhibited a male proportion of around 62%, a female proportion of about 38%, and a mean age of roughly 39 years.

As for time point: week 11, during vaccination. It was 300 ug of mutant IDH1 20-mer peptide that made up each vaccine dose, given with topical imiquimod. This clone was seen a single time. Its target is not known. The CDR3 spans 12 residues. The germline V gene encodes CDR1 MDHEN and CDR2 SYDVKM. V was clipped by 4 bases and J by 12 bases, with 13 bases between them. TCRdb keeps only in-frame clones here, not all; method: immunoSEQ multiplex PCR. The table has more than 50,000 clones, 80% seen once; the top ten hold approximately 5.9%. Sequences were derived from PBMCs, sampled from a glioma patient whose treatment included an IDH1 peptide vaccine. The TCR was taken from a man aged 45-65 years with glioma. The chain combines TRBV28 with TRBJ2-1; tentatively, D is TRBD1 (5 bases). CDR3 DNA: TGTGCCAGCAGTTCCAGGGTTCTAGGGCAGTTCTTC. Protein product: CASSSRVLGQFF. Full variable domain (missing parts from reference TRBV28 and TRBJ2-1): DVKVTQSSRYLVKRTGEKVFLECVQDMDHENMFWYRQDPGLGLRLIYFSYDVKMKEKGDIPEGYSVSREKKERFSLILESASTNQTSMYLCASSSRVLGQFFGPGTRLTVL.